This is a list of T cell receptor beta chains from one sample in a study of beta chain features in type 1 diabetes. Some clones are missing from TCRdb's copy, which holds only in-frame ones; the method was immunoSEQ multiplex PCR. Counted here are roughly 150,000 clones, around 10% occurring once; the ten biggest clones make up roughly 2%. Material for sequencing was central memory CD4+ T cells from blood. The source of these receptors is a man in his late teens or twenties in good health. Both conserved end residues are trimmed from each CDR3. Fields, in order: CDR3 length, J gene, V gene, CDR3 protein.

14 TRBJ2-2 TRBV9 ASSVVAGPNTGELF
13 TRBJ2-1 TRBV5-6 ASSLRGATSNEQF
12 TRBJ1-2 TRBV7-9 ASSLRTGDNGYT
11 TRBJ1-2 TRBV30 AWSVRGDYGYT
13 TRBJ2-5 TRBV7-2 ASSSSGGEEKTQY
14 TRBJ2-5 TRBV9 ASSGGLAGFQETQY
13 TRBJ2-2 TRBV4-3 ASSLQAWDTGELF
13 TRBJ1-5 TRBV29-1 SVRQGPNSNQPQH
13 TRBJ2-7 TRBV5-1 ASSLDGQGVYEQY
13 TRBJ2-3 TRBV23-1 ASSQSLTGSDTQY
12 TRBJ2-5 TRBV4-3 ASSQDSASGTQY
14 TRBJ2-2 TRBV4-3 ASSQVVGSQAGELF
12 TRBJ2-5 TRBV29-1 SVSQGRVQETQY
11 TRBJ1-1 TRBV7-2 ASSPGGNTEAF
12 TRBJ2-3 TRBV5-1 ASSRVQGADTQY
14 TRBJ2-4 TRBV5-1 ASSLGDQVAKNIQY
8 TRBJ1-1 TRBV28 ATSTTEAF
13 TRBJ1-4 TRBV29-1 SVEDRDLTSEKLF
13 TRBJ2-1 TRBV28 ASRKALEGLNEQF
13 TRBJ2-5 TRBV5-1 ASGTSGSLQETQY
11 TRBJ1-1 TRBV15 ATSRAIRAEAF
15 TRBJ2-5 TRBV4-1 ASSQGWGLSRQETQY
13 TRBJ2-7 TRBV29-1 SVEPTGNGAYEQY
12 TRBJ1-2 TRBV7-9 ASWSPGGLYGYT
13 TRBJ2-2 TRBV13 ASTRTLSNTGELF
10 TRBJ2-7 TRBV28 ASSLWGYEQY
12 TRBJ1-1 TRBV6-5 ASSYGGFTTEAF
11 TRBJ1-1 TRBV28 ASSPPKNTEAF
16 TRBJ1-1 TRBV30 AWSAPRMPRGLNTEAF
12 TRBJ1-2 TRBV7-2 ASSLMGTSYGYT
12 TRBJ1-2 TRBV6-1 ASRDRGHNYGYT
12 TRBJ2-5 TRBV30 AWSVGGVQETQY
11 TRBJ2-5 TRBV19 ASTPGGQETQY
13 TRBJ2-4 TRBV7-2 ASSPLLSGAGIQY
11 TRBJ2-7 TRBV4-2 ASSRDRVNEQY
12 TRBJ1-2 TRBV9 ASSPQQGGYGYT
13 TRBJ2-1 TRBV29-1 SALSDYRGGHEQF
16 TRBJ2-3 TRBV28 ASTGGLGPLRSTDTQY
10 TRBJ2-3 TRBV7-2 ASSSRLAVPY
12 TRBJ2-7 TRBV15 ATSRASAPYEQY
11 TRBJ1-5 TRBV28 ASIRGPAQPQH
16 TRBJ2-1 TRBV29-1 SVEGGPGLARRRNEQF
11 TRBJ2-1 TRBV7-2 ASAAGGPNEQF
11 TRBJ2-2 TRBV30 AWRFQDTGELF
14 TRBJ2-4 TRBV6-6 ASSYSAVSAGNIQY
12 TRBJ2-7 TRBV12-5 ASDQGKSKYEQY
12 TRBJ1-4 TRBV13 ASRVGATNEKLF
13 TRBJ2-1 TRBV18 ASSPSGSLYNEQF
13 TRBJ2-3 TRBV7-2 ASSLGQGERDTQY
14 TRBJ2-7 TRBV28 ASTNRLGKSSYEQY
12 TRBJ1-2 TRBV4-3 ASSQATQGAGYT
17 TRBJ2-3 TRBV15 ATSREGVSGTSGRDTQY
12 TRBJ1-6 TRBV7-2 ASSLVATEQALH
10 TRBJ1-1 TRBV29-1 SVARTNTEAF
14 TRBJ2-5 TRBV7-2 ASSPPPGQGMETQY
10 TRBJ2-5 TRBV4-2 ASSQVGSTQY
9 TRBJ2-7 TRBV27 ASSPYYEQY